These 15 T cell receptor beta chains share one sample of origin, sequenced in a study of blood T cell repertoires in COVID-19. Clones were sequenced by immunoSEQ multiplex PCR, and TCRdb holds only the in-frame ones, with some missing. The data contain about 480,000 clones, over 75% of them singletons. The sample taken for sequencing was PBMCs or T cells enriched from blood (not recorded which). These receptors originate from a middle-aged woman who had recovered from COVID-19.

CDR3 nucleotides: TGTGCCAGCAGCTCCGGTTCGAGTGTCCAAGAGACCCAGTACTTC. As protein: CASSSGSSVQETQYF. The chain employs TRBV11-2 and TRBJ2-5; D not certain. Trimming removed 4 bases from V and 1 base from J, with 13 bases in between. The length of the CDR3 is 15 residues. Per germline, CDR1 SGHAT and CDR2 FQNNGV.

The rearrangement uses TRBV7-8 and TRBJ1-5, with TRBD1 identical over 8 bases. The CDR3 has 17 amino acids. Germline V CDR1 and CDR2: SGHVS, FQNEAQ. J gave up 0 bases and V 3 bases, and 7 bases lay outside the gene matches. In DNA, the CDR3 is TGTGCCAGCAGCTTCTCGACAGGGGTGGATAGCAATCAGCCCCAGCATTTT. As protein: CASSFSTGVDSNQPQHF.

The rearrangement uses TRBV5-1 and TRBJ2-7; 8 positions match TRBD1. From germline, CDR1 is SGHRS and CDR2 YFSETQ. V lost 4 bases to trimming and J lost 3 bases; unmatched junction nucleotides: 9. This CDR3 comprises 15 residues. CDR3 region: CASSLNDRGVYEQYF. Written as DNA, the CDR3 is TGCGCCAGCAGCCTCAACGACAGGGGAGTCTACGAGCAGTACTTC.

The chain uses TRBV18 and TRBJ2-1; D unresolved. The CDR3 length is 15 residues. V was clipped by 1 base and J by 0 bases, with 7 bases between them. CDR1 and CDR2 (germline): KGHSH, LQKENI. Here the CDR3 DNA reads TGTGCCAGCTCACCACTGGTAGCCTCCTACAATGAGCAGTTCTTC. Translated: CASSPLVASYNEQFF.

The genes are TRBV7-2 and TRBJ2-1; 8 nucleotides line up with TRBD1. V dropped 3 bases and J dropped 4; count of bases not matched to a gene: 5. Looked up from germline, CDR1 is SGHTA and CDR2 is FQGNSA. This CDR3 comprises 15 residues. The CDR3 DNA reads TGTGCCAGCAGCTTTCAGGGGGCGTCATACAATGAGCAGTTCTTC. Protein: CASSFQGASYNEQFF.

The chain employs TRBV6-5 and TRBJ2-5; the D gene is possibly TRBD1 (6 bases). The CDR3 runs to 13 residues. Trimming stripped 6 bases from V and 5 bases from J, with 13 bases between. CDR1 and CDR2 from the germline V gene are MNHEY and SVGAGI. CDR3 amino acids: CASRQGNWETQYF. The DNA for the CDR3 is TGTGCCAGCAGACAGGGAAATTGGGAGACCCAGTACTTC.

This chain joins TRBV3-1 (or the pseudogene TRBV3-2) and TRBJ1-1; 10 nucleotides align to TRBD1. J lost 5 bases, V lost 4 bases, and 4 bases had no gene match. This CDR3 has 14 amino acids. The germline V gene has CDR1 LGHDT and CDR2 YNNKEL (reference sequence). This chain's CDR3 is CASSPRTGGTEAFF. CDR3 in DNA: TGTGCCAGCAGCCCTAGGACAGGGGGGACTGAAGCTTTCTTT.

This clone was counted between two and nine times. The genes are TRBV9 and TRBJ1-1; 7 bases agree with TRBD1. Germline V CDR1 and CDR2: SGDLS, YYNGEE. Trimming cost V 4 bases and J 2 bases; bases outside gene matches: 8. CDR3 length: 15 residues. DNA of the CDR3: TGTGCCAGCAGCCCCAGGGGGGAAGGTAACACTGAAGCTTTCTTT. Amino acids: CASSPRGEGNTEAFF.

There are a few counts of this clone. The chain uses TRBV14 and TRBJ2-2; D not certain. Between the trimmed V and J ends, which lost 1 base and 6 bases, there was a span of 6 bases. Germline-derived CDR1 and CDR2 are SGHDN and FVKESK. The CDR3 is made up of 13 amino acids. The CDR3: CASSQGLPGELFF. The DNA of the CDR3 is TGTGCCAGCAGCCAAGGACTTCCCGGGGAGCTGTTTTTT.

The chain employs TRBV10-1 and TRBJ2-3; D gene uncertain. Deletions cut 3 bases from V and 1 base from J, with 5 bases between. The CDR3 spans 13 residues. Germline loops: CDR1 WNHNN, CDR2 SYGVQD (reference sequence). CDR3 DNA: TGCGCCAGCAGTGACCAGGGCACAGATACGCAGTATTTT. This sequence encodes CASSDQGTDTQYF.

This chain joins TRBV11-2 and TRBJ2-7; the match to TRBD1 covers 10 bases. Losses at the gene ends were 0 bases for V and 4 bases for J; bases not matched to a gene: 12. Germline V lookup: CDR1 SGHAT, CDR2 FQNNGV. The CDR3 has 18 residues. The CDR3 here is CASSLDLRTGGGEYEQYF. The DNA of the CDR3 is TGTGCCAGCAGCTTAGATTTGCGGACAGGGGGTGGGGAATACGAGCAGTACTTC.

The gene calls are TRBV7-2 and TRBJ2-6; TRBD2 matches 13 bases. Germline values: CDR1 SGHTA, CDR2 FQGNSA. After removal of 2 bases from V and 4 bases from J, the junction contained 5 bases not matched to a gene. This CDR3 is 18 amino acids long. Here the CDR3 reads CASSLTSGRAEGANVLTF. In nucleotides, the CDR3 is TGTGCCAGCAGCTTAACTAGCGGGAGGGCAGAAGGGGCCAACGTCCTGACTTTC.

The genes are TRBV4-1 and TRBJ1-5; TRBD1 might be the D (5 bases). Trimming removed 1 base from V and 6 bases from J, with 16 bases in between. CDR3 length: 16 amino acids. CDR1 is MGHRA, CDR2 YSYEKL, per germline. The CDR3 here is CASSQVMGRVRQPQHF. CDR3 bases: TGCGCCAGCAGCCAAGTAATGGGCAGGGTCCGTCAGCCCCAGCATTTT.

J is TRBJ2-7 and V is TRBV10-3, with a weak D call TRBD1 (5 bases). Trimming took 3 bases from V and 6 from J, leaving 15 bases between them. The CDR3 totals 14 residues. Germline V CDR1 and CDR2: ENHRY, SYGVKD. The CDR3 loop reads CAISERGRATEQYF. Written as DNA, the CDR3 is TGTGCCATCAGTGAAAGGGGCAGGGCGACCGAGCAGTACTTC.

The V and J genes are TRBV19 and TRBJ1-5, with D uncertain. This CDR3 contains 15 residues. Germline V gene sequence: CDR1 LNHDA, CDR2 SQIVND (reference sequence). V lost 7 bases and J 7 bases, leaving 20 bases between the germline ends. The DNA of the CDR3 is TGTGCCAGTAACGCAGGTCCCCTATTAGGCCAGCCCCAGCATTTT. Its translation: CASNAGPLLGQPQHF.